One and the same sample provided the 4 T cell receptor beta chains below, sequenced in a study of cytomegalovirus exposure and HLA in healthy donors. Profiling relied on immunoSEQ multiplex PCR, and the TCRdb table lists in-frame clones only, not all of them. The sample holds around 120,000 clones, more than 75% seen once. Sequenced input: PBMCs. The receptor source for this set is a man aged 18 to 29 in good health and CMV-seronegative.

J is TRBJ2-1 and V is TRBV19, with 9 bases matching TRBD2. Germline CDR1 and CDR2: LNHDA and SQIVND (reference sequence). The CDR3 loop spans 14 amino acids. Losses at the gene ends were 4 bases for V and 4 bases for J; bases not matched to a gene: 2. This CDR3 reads CASSSGGGYNEQFF. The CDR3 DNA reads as TGTGCCAGTAGTAGCGGGGGGGGGTACAATGAGCAGTTCTTC.

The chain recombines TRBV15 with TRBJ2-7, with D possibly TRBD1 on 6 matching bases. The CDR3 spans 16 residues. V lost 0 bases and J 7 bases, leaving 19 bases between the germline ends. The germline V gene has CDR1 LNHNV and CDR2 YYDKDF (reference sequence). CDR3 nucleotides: TGTGCCACCAGCAGAGATCTTGACAGGAAATGGGAAGAGCAGTACTTC. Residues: CATSRDLDRKWEEQYF.

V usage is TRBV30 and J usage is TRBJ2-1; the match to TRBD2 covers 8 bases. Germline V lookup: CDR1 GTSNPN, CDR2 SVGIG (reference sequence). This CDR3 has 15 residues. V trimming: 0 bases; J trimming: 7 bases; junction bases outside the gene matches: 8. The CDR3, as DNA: TGTGCCTGGAGTGTGAAGCGGGGGCATCAAAATGAGCAGTTCTTC. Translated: CAWSVKRGHQNEQFF.

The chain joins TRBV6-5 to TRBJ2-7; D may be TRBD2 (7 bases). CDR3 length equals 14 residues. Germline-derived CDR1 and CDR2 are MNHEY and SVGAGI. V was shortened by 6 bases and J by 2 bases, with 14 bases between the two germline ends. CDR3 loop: CASRIRGRAYEQYF. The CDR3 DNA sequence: TGTGCCAGCAGAATAAGGGGGAGGGCCTACGAGCAGTACTTC.